This T cell receptor beta chain is drawn from a study of blood T cell repertoires in COVID-19. Study-level information: The United States, Italy and Spain provided the acute and convalescent COVID-19 samples. T cells, B-cell-depleted T cells, or PBMCs supplied cDNA or gDNA.

The germline V and J ends were trimmed by 3 bases and 8 bases, with 10 bases remaining between them. From germline, CDR1 is LGHDT and CDR2 YNNKEL (reference sequence). The CDR3 extends over 12 amino acids. Authors' processing steps: For nucleated cells, counts were estimated from reference gene primer amplification. Clones were sequenced by immunoSEQ multiplex PCR, and TCRdb holds only the in-frame ones, with some missing. V and J calls and clone size are given by that table; D and trimming were obtained from the DNA. The data show about 99,000 clones, 84% seen once. Sequenced material: peripheral blood. The rearrangement joins TRBV3-1 (or the pseudogene TRBV3-2) to TRBJ1-2, with D maybe TRBD1 (5 bases). The TCR was taken from a human donor in a cohort sampled during active COVID-19. CDR3 nucleotides: TGTGCCAGCAGCCATGGACACGTGGGCTACACCTTC. Translating it yields CASSHGHVGYTF.